This is a list of T cell receptor beta chains from one sample in a study of shared clonotypes between healthy human individuals. Clones were sequenced by immunoSEQ multiplex PCR, and TCRdb holds only the in-frame ones, with some missing. The sample includes about 610,000 clones, approximately 96% seen only once; the top ten take 0.11%. Material for sequencing was naive CD8+ T cells sorted from blood. The receptors come from a woman aged 25 to 39 in good health. CDR3s include the opening cysteine and the closing phenylalanine or tryptophan. The D gene is left open where the match is weak. For some rows the clone size is stated as once, few or many, or as a class when expanded; others skip it.

TRBJ2-1	-	TRBD2	TRBV4-1	CASSPLAGGFNEQFF	TGCGCCAGCAGCCCACTAGCGGGAGGCTTCAATGAGCAGTTCTTC
TRBJ1-3	few	-	TRBV9	CASSVATGYGNTIYF	TGTGCCAGCAGCGTAGCTACGGGCTATGGAAACACCATATATTTT
TRBJ2-7	once	-	TRBV27	CASSPLGPTMYEQYF	TGTGCCAGCAGCCCACTAGGACCCACCATGTACGAGCAGTACTTC
TRBJ1-1	-	TRBD1	TRBV7-8	CASSWPRDSKRSMNTEAFF	TGTGCCAGCAGTTGGCCCCGGGACAGCAAAAGGAGTATGAACACTGAAGCTTTCTTT
TRBJ1-1	-	-	TRBV6-5	CASSYRGAGTEAFF	TGTGCCAGCAGTTATAGGGGCGCGGGCACTGAAGCTTTCTTT
TRBJ2-2	-	-	TRBV9	CASSVVGSHTGELFF	TGTGCCAGCAGCGTCGTCGGGTCCCACACCGGGGAGCTGTTTTTT
TRBJ1-3	-	TRBD1	TRBV28	CASSVIRDRRKTSGNTIYF	TGTGCCAGCAGTGTAATTCGGGACAGGCGAAAAACCTCTGGAAACACCATATATTTT
TRBJ1-1	-	TRBD1	TRBV11-2	CASRSGTGGYMNTEAFF	TGTGCCAGCAGATCCGGGACAGGGGGCTACATGAACACTGAAGCTTTCTTT
TRBJ2-1	-	-	TRBV6-5	CASSYGAFSRYEQFF	TGTGCCAGCAGTTACGGCGCATTCTCTAGGTATGAGCAGTTCTTC
TRBJ1-1	-	-	TRBV27	CASSILKARGAHSEAFF	TGTGCCAGCAGTATACTAAAAGCGAGGGGGGCGCATAGTGAAGCTTTCTTT
TRBJ2-1	once	-	TRBV27	CASTPGTSGYNEQFF	TGTGCCAGCACCCCAGGGACCTCGGGTTACAATGAGCAGTTCTTC
TRBJ2-2	-	TRBD2	TRBV29-1	CSVVGLAGGGTGELFF	TGCAGCGTTGTAGGACTAGCGGGAGGGGGGACCGGGGAGCTGTTTTTT
TRBJ2-2	-	TRBD2	TRBV15	CATSGYPRLAGSGELFF	TGTGCCACCAGCGGATACCCTCGACTAGCGGGGTCCGGGGAGCTGTTTTTT
TRBJ2-1	once	TRBD2	TRBV4-1	CASSQGLADLYNEQFF	TGCGCCAGCAGCCAAGGACTAGCAGACCTATACAATGAGCAGTTCTTC
TRBJ2-3	-	-	TRBV27	CASSLLREEGTDTQYF	TGTGCCAGCAGTTTATTGAGGGAGGAAGGGACAGATACGCAGTATTTT
TRBJ2-7	-	-	TRBV2	CASSEEAGTAYEQYF	TGTGCCAGCAGTGAAGAGGCAGGGACGGCCTACGAGCAGTACTTC